Included here is one T cell receptor beta chain sequence, with context. The target antigen is unknown. TCRdb analysed the reads with MiXCR anew, one entry per CDR3 protein. The table shows more than 85,000 distinct CDR3 sequences, with 25% to 35% occurring only once. Deletions cut 5 bases from V and 3 bases from J, with 17 bases between. The CDR3 is 16 amino acids. This sample was included in a study of T cell repertoires in cytomegalovirus infection. Study-level background: The authors relied on CMV epitopes, both recently identified HLA-C-restricted and well-studied HLA-B-restricted. Based on public TCR beta signatures, there were indications of CMV infection and of a matching HLA type.

This clonotype was sampled from a human donor in good health (CMV status not recorded). Some clones in this sample may be carry-over from other donors' samples. The chain has TRBV12-3 or TRBV12-4 and TRBJ2-1, with a possible D match to TRBD2 (7 bases). The specimen comprised CD8+ T cells from cultured PBMCs, sampled from culture after CMV antigen stimulation. The CDR3 loop is CASSLIGGGHYNEQFF. The DNA for the CDR3 is TGTGCCAGCAGTCTCATTGGGGGGGGACACTACAATGAGCAGTTCTTC.